The 11 T cell receptor beta chains below all came from one sample that was sequenced in a study of CD8 T cells in Susac syndrome. Reverse transcription of about 0.45 to 1 ug RNA was carried out with random hexamers. TCRdb fed the immunoSEQ multiplex PCR reads into MiXCR, producing one record per CDR3 protein. Of more than 75,000 distinct CDR3 sequences listed, approximately 94% are singletons. Input material: CD8+ T cells from PBMCs. These receptors all come from a human donor in good health.

This chain uses TRBV5-1 with TRBJ1-5, with no clear D. Germline CDR1 and CDR2: SGHRS and YFSETQ. The CDR3 sequence is 14 residues long. V lost 0 bases to trimming and J lost 3 bases, with 7 bases between them. The CDR3 region is CASSLGPDNQPQHF. The CDR3 DNA reads TGCGCCAGCAGCTTGGGTCCCGACAATCAGCCCCAGCATTTT.

The chain has TRBV21-1 and TRBJ2-7. TRBV21-1 is recorded as a pseudogene. CDR3 size: 10 residues. CDR3 loop: CARTSYEQYV. DNA for the CDR3: TGTGCCAGAACCTCCTACGAGCAGTACGTC.

This chain joins TRBV19 and TRBJ2-6, with no clear D. CDR1 is LNHDA and CDR2 is SQIVND in the germline V gene (reference sequence). This CDR3 is built from 15 residues. Trimming left V 5 bases short and J 3 bases short, with 11 bases between. The CDR3 DNA reads as TGTGCCAGTAGTCCGAGCCCGGGTGGGGCCAACGTCCTGACTTTC. It specifies CASSPSPGGANVLTF. Based on the CDR3 plus reference TRBV19 and TRBJ2-6, the full variable domain is DGGITQSPKYLFRKEGQNVTLSCEQNLNHDAMYWYRQDPGQGLRLIYYSQIVNDFQKGDIAEGYSVSREKKESFPLTVTSAQKNPTAFYLCASSPSPGGANVLTFGAGSRLTVL.

This clonotype has only one observation. The genes are TRBV12-3 or TRBV12-4 and TRBJ2-5, with D possibly TRBD1 on 6 matching bases. V was trimmed by 3 bases and J by 2 bases, leaving 13 bases between them. The CDR3 has 15 amino acids. Here the CDR3 DNA reads TGTGCCAGCAGTTTTGGAGGACAGAGACAAGAGACCCAGTACTTC. Translated: CASSFGGQRQETQYF.

For the CDR3, the DNA is TGTGCCAGCAGCCAGGGGGGCGATGAGCAGTTCTTC. Its translation is CASSQGGDEQFF. This chain connects TRBV3-1 to TRBJ2-1; either TRBD1 or TRBD2 may supply D (6 bases each). V was pared by 3 bases and J by 8 bases, with 8 bases between. The CDR3 has 12 amino acids. The germline V gene has CDR1 LGHDT and CDR2 YNNKEL (reference sequence).

The V and J genes are TRBV9 and TRBJ1-2; no definite D call. CDR1 and CDR2 (germline): SGDLS, YYNGEE. Trimming removed 4 bases at V and 4 bases at J, with 17 bases between. This CDR3 spans 15 amino acids. This chain's CDR3 is CASSPRAAEVYGYTF. The CDR3 DNA reads as TGTGCCAGCAGCCCACGGGCGGCAGAGGTCTATGGCTACACCTTC.

This chain connects TRBV6-6 to TRBJ1-1; no definite D call. The CDR3 consists of 15 residues. Germline assignment: CDR1 MNHNY and CDR2 SVGAGI (reference sequence). V was cut by 6 bases and J by 6 bases, with 20 bases left in between. The CDR3 sequence is CASRYPTIDGPEAFF. In nucleotides, the CDR3 is TGTGCCAGCAGATACCCGACTATTGACGGACCTGAAGCTTTCTTT.

The chain has TRBV27 and TRBJ1-1; 7 bases are shared with TRBD1. Germline-derived CDR1 and CDR2 are MNHEY and SMNVEV (reference sequence). V trimming: 8 bases; J trimming: 3 bases; junction bases outside the gene matches: 3. This CDR3 is built from 12 residues. CDR3 sequence reads: CASRRGHTEAFF. The CDR3 DNA is TGTGCCAGCCGGAGGGGGCACACTGAAGCTTTCTTT.

The chain employs TRBV2 and TRBJ2-3, with D possibly TRBD2 on 5 matching bases. Germline lookup yields CDR1 SNHLY and CDR2 FYNNEI. V was clipped by 4 bases and J by 1 base, with 12 bases between them. CDR3 length equals 15 residues. CDR3 DNA: TGTGCCAGCAGTGGCTTTACCGGGGGCACAGATACGCAGTATTTT. It yields the protein CASSGFTGGTDTQYF.

The chain joins TRBV5-1 to TRBJ2-3; D unresolved. The CDR3 is 14 residues long. V shed 1 base and J shed 2 bases, with 8 bases lying between them. Germline CDR1 reads SGHRS; CDR2 reads YFSETQ. CDR3 protein: CASSLLSPTDTQYF. The CDR3 bases are TGCGCCAGCAGCTTGCTTTCACCCACAGATACGCAGTATTTT.

The chain links TRBV29-1 to TRBJ2-7, with 11 nucleotides matching TRBD1. The CDR3 runs 13 residues. Germline values: CDR1 SQVTM, CDR2 ANQGSEA. The chain's CDR3 is CSVGTGGSHEQYV. CDR3 in DNA: TGCAGCGTTGGGACAGGGGGCTCCCACGAGCAGTACGTC.